Below, one TCR beta chain is given with its context. Its antigen remains unidentified. The data were obtained in a study of CD8+ T cells in alopecia areata. Study conclusions and caveats: Scalp sequencing also captures normal skin's resident alphabeta T cells. Scalp lesions, especially in alopecia totalis/universalis, had higher clonality than normal scalp.

TCR sequencing used cDNA made by reverse transcription of extracted RNA. Sequencing was performed with immunoSEQ multiplex PCR; in TCRdb, only in-frame clones are kept and a portion is missing. The repertoire holds 150,000 or so clones, with around 55% as singletons. V was cut by 7 bases and J by 7 bases, with 14 bases left in between. This CDR3 has 12 residues. Germline loops: CDR1 SQVTM, CDR2 ANQGSEA. Specimen: CD4+ T cells sorted from blood. This sequence joins TRBV29-1 and TRBJ2-1; D is possibly TRBD1 or TRBD2 (5 bases each). The clonotype originates from a human donor in good health. The CDR3 sequence: CSGEGSGNEQFF. CDR3 nucleotides: TGCAGCGGAGAGGGGTCGGGAAATGAGCAGTTCTTC.